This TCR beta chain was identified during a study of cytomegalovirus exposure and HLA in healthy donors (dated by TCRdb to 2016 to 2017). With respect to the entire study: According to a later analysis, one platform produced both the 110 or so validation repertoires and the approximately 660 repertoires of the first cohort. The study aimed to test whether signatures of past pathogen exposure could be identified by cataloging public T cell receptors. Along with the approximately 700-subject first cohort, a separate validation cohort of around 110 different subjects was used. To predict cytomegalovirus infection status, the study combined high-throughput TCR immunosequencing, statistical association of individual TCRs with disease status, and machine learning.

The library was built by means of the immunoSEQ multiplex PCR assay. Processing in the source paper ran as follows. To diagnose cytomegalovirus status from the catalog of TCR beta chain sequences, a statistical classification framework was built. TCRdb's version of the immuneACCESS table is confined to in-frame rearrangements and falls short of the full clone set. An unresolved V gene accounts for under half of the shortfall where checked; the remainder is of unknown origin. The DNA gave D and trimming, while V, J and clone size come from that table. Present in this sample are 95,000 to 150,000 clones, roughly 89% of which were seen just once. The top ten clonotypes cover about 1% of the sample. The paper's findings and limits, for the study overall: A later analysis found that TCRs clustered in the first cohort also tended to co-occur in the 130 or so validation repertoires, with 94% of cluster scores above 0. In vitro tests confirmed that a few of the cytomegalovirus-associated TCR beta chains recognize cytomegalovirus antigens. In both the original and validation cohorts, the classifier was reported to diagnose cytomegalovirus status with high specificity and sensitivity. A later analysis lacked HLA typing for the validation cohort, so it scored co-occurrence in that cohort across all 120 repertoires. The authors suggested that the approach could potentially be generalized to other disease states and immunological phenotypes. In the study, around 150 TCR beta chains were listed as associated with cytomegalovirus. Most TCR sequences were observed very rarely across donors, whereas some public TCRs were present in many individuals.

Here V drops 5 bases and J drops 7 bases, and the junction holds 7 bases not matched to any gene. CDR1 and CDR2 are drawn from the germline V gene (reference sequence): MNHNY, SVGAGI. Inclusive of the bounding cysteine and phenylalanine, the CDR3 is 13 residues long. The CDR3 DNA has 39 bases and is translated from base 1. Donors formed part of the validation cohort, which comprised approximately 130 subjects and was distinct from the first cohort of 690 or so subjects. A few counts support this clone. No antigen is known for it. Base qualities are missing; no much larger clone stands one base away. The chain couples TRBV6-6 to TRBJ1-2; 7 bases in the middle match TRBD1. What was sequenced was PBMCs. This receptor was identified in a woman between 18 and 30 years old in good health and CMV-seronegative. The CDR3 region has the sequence CASSADRVGGYTF. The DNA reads TGTGCCAGCAGTGCCGACAGGGTTGGTGGCTACACCTTC.